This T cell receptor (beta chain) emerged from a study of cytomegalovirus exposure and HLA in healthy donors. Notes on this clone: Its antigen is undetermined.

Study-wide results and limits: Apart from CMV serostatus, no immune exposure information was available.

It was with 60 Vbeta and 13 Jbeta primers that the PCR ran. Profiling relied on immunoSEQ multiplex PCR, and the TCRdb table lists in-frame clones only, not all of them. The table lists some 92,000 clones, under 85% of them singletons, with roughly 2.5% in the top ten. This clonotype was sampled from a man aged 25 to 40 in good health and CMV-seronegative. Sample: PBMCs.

In DNA form, the CDR3 reads TGTGCCAGTAACATTGGACAGAATAATTCACCCCTCCACTTT. Translation gives CASNIGQNNSPLHF. This rearrangement joins TRBV19 to TRBJ1-6, with a possible D match to TRBD1 (6 bases). The CDR3 covers 14 residues. Germline V gene sequence: CDR1 LNHDA, CDR2 SQIVND (reference sequence). Deletions cut 7 bases from V and 5 bases from J, with 12 bases between.